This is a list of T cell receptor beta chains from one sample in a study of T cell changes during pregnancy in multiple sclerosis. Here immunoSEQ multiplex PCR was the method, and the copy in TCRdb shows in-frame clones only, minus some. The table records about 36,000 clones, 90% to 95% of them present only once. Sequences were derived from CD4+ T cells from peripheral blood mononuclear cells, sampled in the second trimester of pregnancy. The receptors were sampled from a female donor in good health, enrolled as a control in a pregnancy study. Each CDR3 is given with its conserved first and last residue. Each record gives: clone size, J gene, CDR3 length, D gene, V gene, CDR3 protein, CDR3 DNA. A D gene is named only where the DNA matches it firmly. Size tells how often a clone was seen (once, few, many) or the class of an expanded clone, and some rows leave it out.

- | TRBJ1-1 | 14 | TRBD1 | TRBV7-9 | CASSLAAGGTEAFF | TGTGCCAGCAGCTTAGCAGCAGGGGGGACTGAAGCTTTCTTT
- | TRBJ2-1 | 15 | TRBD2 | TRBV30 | CAWRQASGSYNEQFF | TGTGCCTGGAGGCAAGCTAGCGGCTCCTACAATGAGCAGTTCTTC
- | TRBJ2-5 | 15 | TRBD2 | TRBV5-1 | CASSFGGGLQETQYF | TGCGCCAGCAGCTTTGGGGGGGGACTACAAGAGACCCAGTACTTC
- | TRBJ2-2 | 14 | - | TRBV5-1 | CASSLGEWTGELFF | TGCGCCAGCAGCTTGGGGGAGTGGACCGGGGAGCTGTTTTTT
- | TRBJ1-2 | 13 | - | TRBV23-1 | CASSHKDSYGYTF | TGCGCCAGCAGTCATAAAGACAGCTATGGCTACACCTTC
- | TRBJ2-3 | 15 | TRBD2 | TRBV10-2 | CASSSLAGGLDTQYF | TGCGCCAGCAGCTCACTAGCGGGGGGTTTGGATACGCAGTATTTT
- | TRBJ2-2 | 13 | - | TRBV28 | CASSPDEGGELFF | TGTGCCAGCAGCCCGGATGAGGGCGGGGAGCTGTTTTTT
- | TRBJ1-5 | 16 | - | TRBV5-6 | CASSSRANWVREPQHF | TGTGCCAGCAGCTCGCGCGCCAACTGGGTGCGGGAGCCCCAGCATTTT
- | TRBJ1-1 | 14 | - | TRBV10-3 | CAISAQLMNTEAFF | TGTGCCATCAGTGCACAGCTTATGAACACTGAAGCTTTCTTT
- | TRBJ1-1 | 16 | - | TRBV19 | CASSIYQNRMNTEAFF | TGTGCCAGTAGTATCTATCAGAACAGGATGAACACTGAAGCTTTCTTT
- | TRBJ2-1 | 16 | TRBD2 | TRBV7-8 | CASSLDLAGEGNEQFF | TGTGCCAGCAGCTTAGACCTAGCGGGAGAAGGCAATGAGCAGTTCTTC
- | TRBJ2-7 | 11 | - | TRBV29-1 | CSVASVDTLYF | TGCAGCGTTGCGTCGGTGGACACCCTGTACTTC
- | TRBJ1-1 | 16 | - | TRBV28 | CASSLPGTLWGTEAFF | TGTGCCAGCAGTTTACCGGGGACTCTCTGGGGCACTGAAGCTTTCTTT
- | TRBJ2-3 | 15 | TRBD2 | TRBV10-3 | CAISSSGSQSDTQYF | TGTGCCATCAGTTCCAGCGGGAGTCAATCAGATACGCAGTATTTT
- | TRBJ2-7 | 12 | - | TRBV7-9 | CASSLVSYEQYF | TGTGCCAGCAGCTTAGTTTCGTACGAGCAGTACTTC
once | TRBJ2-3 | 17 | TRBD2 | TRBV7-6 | CASSAGLAGGRADTQYF | TGTGCCAGCAGCGCGGGACTAGCGGGAGGGAGGGCAGATACGCAGTATTTT
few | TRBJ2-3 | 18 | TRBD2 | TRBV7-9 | CASSPKASGKGSTDTQYF | TGTGCCAGCAGCCCTAAGGCTAGCGGGAAGGGAAGCACAGATACGCAGTATTTT
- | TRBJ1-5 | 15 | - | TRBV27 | CASSLSAGPNQPQHF | TGTGCCAGCAGTTTATCGGCAGGCCCGAATCAGCCCCAGCATTTT
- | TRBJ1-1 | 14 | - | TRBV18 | CASSPNDQYTEAFF | TGTGCCAGCTCACCGAATGATCAGTACACTGAAGCTTTCTTT
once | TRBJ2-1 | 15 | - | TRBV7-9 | CASSLVSWSYNEQFF | TGTGCCAGCAGCTTAGTAAGCTGGAGTTACAATGAGCAGTTCTTC
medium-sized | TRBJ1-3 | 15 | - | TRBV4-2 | CASSQDHLPGNTIYF | TGTGCCAGCAGCCAAGATCACTTGCCTGGAAACACCATATATTTT
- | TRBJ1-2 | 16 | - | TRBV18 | CASSLLAGGPYYGYTF | TGTGCCAGCTCACTTTTGGCAGGAGGGCCTTACTATGGCTACACCTTC
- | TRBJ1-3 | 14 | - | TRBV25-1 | CASSVSGTGNTIYF | TGTGCCAGCAGTGTGTCAGGTACTGGAAACACCATATATTTT
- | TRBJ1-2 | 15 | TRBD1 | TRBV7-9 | CASSTSDRGDYGYTF | TGTGCCAGCAGCACCTCGGACAGGGGAGACTATGGCTACACCTTC
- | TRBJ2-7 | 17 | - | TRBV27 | CASSDLLDPEGSYEQYF | TGTGCCAGCAGTGACTTACTGGATCCAGAGGGTAGCTACGAGCAGTACTTC
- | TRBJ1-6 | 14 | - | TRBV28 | CASSAGGRDSPLHF | TGTGCCAGCAGCGCGGGGGGTAGGGATTCACCCCTCCACTTT
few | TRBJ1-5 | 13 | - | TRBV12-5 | CASGLWSSEPQHF | TGTGCTAGTGGTTTGTGGAGTTCGGAGCCCCAGCATTTT
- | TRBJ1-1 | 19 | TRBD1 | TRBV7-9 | CASSYPNRRDRGPNTEAFF | TGTGCCAGCAGCTACCCCAACCGGAGGGACAGGGGACCCAACACTGAAGCTTTCTTT
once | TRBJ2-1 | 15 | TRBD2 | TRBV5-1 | CASRDPAGDSNEQFF | TGCGCCAGCAGAGATCCGGCGGGGGATTCGAATGAGCAGTTCTTC
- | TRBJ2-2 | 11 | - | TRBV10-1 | CATNTDRELFF | TGCGCCACCAATACCGACAGGGAGCTGTTTTTT
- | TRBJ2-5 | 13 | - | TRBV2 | CASSDLGLGTQYF | TGTGCCAGCAGTGACTTGGGGCTGGGGACCCAGTACTTC
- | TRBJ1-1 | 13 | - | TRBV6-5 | CASSHGRATEAFF | TGTGCCAGCAGTCACGGGCGGGCCACTGAAGCTTTCTTT
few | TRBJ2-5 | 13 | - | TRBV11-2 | CASSLRGRETQYF | TGTGCCAGCAGCTTACGGGGTCGGGAGACCCAGTACTTC
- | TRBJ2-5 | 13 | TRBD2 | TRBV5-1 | CASSRGVEETQYF | TGCGCCAGCAGCCGGGGGGTTGAAGAGACCCAGTACTTC
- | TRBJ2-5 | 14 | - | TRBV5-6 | CASSLGGGEETQYF | TGTGCCAGCAGCTTGGGAGGGGGGGAAGAGACCCAGTACTTC
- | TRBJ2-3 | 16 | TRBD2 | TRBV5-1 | CASSPPTSGPTDTQYF | TGCGCCAGCAGCCCGCCGACTAGCGGACCCACAGATACGCAGTATTTT
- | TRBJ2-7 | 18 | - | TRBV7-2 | CASSSFSGVRRASREQYF | TGTGCCAGCAGCTCCTTTTCAGGGGTTAGGCGGGCCTCAAGGGAGCAGTACTTC
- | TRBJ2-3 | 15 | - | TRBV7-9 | CASSLNSLTLDTQYF | TGTGCCAGCAGCTTAAATTCTTTGACTTTAGATACGCAGTATTTT
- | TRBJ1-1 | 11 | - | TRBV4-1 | CASSQDSRRDF | TGCGCCAGCAGCCAAGATTCGCGGCGAGACTTT
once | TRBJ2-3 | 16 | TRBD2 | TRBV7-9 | CASSPKPGLAVDTQYF | TGTGCCAGCAGCCCGAAACCGGGACTAGCAGTAGATACGCAGTATTTT
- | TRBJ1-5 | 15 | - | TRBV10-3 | CAISESAGSGQPQHF | TGTGCCATCAGTGAGTCTGCAGGCTCAGGTCAGCCCCAGCATTTT
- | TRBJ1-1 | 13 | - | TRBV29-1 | CSVREWVNTEAFF | TGCAGCGTTCGGGAGTGGGTGAACACTGAAGCTTTCTTT
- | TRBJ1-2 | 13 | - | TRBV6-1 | CASSESGNYGYTF | TGTGCCAGCAGTGAATCCGGGAACTATGGCTACACCTTC
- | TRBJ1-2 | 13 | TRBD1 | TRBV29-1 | CSVAGQGGYGYTF | TGCAGCGTTGCGGGACAGGGGGGCTATGGCTACACCTTC
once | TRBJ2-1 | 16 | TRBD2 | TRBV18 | CASSPLPGGSYNEQFF | TGTGCCAGCTCACCACTGCCGGGAGGAAGCTACAATGAGCAGTTCTTC
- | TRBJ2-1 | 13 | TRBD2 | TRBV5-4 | CASSWGLGDEQFF | TGTGCCAGCAGCTGGGGACTAGGAGATGAGCAGTTCTTC
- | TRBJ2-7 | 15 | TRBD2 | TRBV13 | CASSGGLAAQYEQYF | TGTGCCAGCAGCGGGGGACTAGCCGCCCAATACGAGCAGTACTTC
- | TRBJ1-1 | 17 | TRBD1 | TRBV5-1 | CASSPLNRGPMNTEAFF | TGCGCCAGCAGCCCCTTAAACAGGGGGCCCATGAACACTGAAGCTTTCTTT
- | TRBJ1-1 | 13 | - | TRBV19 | CARHQTEVTEAFF | TGTGCCAGGCACCAGACCGAGGTCACTGAAGCTTTCTTT